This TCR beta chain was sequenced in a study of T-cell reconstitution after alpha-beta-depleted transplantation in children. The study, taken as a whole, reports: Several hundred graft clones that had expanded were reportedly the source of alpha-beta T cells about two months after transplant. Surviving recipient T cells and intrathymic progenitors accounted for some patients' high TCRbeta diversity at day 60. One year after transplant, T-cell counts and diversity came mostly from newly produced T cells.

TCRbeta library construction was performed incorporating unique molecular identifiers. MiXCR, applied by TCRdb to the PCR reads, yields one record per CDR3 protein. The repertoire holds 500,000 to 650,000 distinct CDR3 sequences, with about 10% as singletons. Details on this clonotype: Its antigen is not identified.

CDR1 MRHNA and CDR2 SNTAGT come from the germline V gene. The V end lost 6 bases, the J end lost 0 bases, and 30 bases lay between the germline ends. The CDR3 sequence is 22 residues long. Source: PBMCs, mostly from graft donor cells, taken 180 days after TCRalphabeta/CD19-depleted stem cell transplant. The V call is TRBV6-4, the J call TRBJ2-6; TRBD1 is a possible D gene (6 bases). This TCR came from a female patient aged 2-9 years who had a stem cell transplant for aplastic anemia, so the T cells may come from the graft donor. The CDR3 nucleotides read TGTGCCAGCAGGCCGCTACAAACAGGTCACAGGGAGAGGCACTCTGGGGCCAACGTCCTGACTTTC. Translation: CASRPLQTGHRERHSGANVLTF.